This TCR beta chain was captured in a study of STAT5B mutations in CD4+ large granular lymphocyte leukemia. Regarding the study as a whole: Patient CD4-sorted repertoires looked more clonal than healthy CD4+ repertoires, even without putative leukemic clones.

The germline V gene has CDR1 LNHNV and CDR2 YYDKDF (reference sequence). J was trimmed by 4 bases and V by 1 base; bases with no gene match: 6. This CDR3 contains 15 residues. This table comes from immunoSEQ multiplex PCR, and its TCRdb copy is limited to in-frame clones, with some not included. The table lists tens of thousands of clones, roughly 76% of them singletons. Remarks on this clone: The antigen remains undetermined.

The sequenced sample was CD4+ T cells from blood buffy coats. The sequence came from a human donor in good health. V and J are TRBV15 and TRBJ1-1, with TRBD1 matching 7 bases. This chain's CDR3 is CATSRGQGGSTEAFF. In DNA form, the CDR3 reads TGTGCCACCAGCAGAGGCCAGGGGGGAAGCACTGAAGCTTTCTTT. Complete variable domain (other parts from reference TRBV15 and TRBJ1-1): DAMVIQNPRYQVTQFGKPVTLSCSQTLNHNVMYWYQQKSSQAPKLLFHYYDKDFNNEADTPDNFQSRRPNTSFCFLDIRSPGLGDTAMYLCATSRGQGGSTEAFFGQGTRLTVV.